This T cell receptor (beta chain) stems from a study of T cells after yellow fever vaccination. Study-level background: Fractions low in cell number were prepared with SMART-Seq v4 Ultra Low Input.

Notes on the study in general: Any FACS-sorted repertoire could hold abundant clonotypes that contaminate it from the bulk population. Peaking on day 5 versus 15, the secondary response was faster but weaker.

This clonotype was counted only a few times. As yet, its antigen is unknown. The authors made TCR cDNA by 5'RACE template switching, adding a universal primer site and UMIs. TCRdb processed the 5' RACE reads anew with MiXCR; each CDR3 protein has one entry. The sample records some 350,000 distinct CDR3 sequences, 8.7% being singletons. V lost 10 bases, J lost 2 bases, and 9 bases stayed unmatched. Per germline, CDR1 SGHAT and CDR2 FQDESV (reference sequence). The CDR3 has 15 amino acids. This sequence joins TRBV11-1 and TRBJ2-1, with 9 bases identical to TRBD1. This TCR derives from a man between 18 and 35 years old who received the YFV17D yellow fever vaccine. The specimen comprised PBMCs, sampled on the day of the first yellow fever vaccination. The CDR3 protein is CATVPGQGPYNEQFF. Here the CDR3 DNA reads TGTGCCACCGTCCCGGGACAGGGTCCCTACAATGAGCAGTTCTTC.